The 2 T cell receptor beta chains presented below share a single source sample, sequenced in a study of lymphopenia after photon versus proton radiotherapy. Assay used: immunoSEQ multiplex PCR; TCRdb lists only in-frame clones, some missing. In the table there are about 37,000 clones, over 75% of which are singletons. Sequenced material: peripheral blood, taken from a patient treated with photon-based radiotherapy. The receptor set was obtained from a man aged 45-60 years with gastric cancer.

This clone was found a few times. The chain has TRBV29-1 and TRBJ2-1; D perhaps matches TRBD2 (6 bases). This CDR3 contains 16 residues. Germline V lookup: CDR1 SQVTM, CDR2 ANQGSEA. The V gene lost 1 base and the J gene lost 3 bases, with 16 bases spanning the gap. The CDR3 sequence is CSVEVGTRFLYNEQFF. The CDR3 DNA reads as TGCAGCGTTGAAGTGGGGACTCGGTTCCTCTACAATGAGCAGTTCTTC.

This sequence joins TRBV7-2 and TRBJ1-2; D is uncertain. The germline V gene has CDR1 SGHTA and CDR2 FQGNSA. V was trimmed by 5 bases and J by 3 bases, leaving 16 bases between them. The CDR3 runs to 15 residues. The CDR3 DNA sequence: TGTGCCAGCAGCCAAGTGGGCGGAGCGGACTATGGCTACACCTTC. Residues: CASSQVGGADYGYTF.